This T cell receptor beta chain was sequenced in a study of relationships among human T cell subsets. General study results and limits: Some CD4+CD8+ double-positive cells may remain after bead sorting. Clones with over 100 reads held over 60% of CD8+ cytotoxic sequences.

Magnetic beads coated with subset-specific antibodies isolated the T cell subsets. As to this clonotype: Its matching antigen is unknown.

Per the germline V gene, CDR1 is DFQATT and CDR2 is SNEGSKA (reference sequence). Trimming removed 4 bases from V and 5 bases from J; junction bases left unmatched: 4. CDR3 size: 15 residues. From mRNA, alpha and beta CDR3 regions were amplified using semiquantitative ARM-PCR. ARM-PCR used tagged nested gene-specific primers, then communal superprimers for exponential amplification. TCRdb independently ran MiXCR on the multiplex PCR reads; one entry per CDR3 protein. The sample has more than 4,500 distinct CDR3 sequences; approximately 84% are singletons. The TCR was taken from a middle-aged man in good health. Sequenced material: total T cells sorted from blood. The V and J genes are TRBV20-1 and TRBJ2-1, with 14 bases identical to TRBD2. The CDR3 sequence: CSATGTSGSHNEQFF. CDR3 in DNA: TGCAGTGCTACCGGGACTAGCGGGAGTCACAATGAGCAGTTCTTC.